This record covers a single TCR beta chain. The antigen is undetermined. A multiplex PCR was run with 60 Vbeta primers and 13 Jbeta primers. Profiling relied on immunoSEQ multiplex PCR, and the TCRdb table lists in-frame clones only, not all of them. The sample carries 110,000 or so clones, roughly 72% recorded once. V was pared by 5 bases and J by 7 bases, with 13 bases of the junction left unmatched. The CDR3 is made up of 16 amino acids. Germline assignment: CDR1 PRHDT and CDR2 FYEKMQ (reference sequence). The data originate from a study of cytomegalovirus exposure and HLA in healthy donors. Study results and caveats: Earlier analysis looked at TCR beta V segments, and most were productive about 87% or about 30% of the time. The records held CMV serostatus as the only immune exposure information.

The sequence derives from a woman aged 50 to 60 in good health and CMV-seropositive. V and J are TRBV13 and TRBJ2-7; 11 positions agree with TRBD2. Material: PBMCs. The CDR3 nucleotides are TGTGCCAGCAGCCCCGCCGGGGTTAGCGGGAGGGTTGAGCAGTACTTC. Its translation is CASSPAGVSGRVEQYF.